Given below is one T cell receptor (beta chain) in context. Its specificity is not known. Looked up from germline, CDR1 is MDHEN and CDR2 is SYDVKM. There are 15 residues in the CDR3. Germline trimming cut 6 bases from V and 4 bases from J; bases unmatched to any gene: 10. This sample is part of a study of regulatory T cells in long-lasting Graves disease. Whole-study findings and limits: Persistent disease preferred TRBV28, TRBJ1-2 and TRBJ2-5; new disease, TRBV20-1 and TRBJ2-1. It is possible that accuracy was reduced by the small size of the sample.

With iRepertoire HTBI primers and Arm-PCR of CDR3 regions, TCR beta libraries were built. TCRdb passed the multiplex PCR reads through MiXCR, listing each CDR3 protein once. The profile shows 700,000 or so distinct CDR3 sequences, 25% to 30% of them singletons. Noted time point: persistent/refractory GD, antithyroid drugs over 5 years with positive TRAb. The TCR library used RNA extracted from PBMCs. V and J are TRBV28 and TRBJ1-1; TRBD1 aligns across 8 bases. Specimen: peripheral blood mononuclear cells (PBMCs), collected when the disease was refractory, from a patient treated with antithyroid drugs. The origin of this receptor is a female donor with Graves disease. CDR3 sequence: CASRPQGAAGTEAFF. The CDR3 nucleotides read TGTGCCAGCAGACCCCAGGGGGCCGCGGGCACTGAAGCTTTCTTT.